This T cell receptor beta chain was retrieved from a study of a mutant IDH1 vaccine in newly diagnosed glioma. The overall study: The sex distribution of treated patients was 62.5% male and roughly 38% female, with a mean age of 40.4 years. Patients' prior therapy spanned radiotherapy, temozolomide, or both; most underwent both.

Time point reported: baseline, week 1 (first vaccination visit). Treatment meaning: pre-vaccination baseline after standard-of-care therapy. CDR3 length: 17 residues. Germline trimming cut 2 bases from V and 3 bases from J; bases unmatched to any gene: 5. The germline V gene has CDR1 SGDLS and CDR2 YYNGEE. General observations from the study: The occurrence of vaccine-induced immune responses was seen in roughly 93% of patients.

A remark on this clone: The target antigen is unknown.

Libraries were prepared by immunoSEQ multiplex PCR; TCRdb keeps only in-frame clonotypes and omits some of them. Of about 35,000 clones listed, around 83% are singletons. The sequence came from a man in his fifties with glioma. Some clones in this sample may be carry-over from other donors' samples. Source: peripheral blood mononuclear cells (PBMCs), taken from a glioma patient treated with radiotherapy, temozolomide or both. The rearrangement uses TRBV9 and TRBJ2-3; 14 bases map to TRBD2. This chain's CDR3 is CASSVGLAGVGTDTQYF. The CDR3 bases are TGTGCCAGCAGCGTGGGACTAGCGGGAGTAGGAACAGATACGCAGTATTTT. Full variable domain (rest looked up from reference TRBV9 and TRBJ2-3): DSGVTQTPKHLITATGQRVTLRCSPRSGDLSVYWYQQSLDQGLQFLIQYYNGEERAKGNILERFSAQQFPDLHSELNLSSLELGDSALYFCASSVGLAGVGTDTQYFGPGTRLTVL.